The subject of this entry is one T cell receptor (beta chain). This sample stems from a study of blood T cell repertoires in COVID-19. Across the study: The United States, Italy and Spain supplied acute and convalescent COVID-19 samples. Sources were T cells, B-cell-depleted T cells, or PBMCs; the material itself was cDNA or gDNA.

In the source study's methods: Nucleated cell counts were estimated from reference gene primer amplification. This table comes from immunoSEQ multiplex PCR, and its TCRdb copy is limited to in-frame clones, with some not included. Clonal size and the V and J genes are those of that table, whereas D and trimming came from the DNA. The top ten hold around 2.8% of the sample, which has about 240,000 clones, roughly 86% seen once. Germline loops: CDR1 SGHRS, CDR2 YFSETQ. This CDR3 is built from 12 residues. Trimming left V 4 bases short and J 6 bases short, with 11 bases between. The gene calls are TRBV5-1 and TRBJ2-7, with D possibly TRBD2 on 6 matching bases. The receptor comes from a woman aged 30 to 39 who had recovered from COVID-19. Sample: peripheral blood. As DNA, the CDR3 is TGCGCCAGCAGCATTGTCGGGGGCGAGCAGTACTTC. It is translated as CASSIVGGEQYF.